This TCR beta chain appears in the sequencing data of a study of CD8 T cells in ankylosing spondylitis. The study, taken as a whole, reports: Seemingly characteristic of ankylosing spondylitis blood was a TCR beta motif consisting of roughly 8 highly homologous variants. Both synovial fluid and blood in reactive arthritis had previously been reported to carry some motif variants.

TCRdb called the 5' RACE reads again in MiXCR, with one record for every CDR3 protein. The profile shows more than 300,000 distinct CDR3 sequences, 8% of them singletons. Germline V lookup: CDR1 SGHTA, CDR2 FQGNSA. CDR3 length equals 15 residues. Trimming stripped 2 bases from V and 6 bases from J, with 14 bases between. Concerning this clonotype itself: Its specificity is not known.

The receptor comes from a male donor with ankylosing spondylitis. The J gene is TRBJ1-5, the V gene TRBV7-2; tentatively, D is TRBD1 (6 bases). The sequenced sample was blood, either unsorted or a sorted T cell fraction (not recorded which). This CDR3 is CASSLSGGAIQPQHF. The CDR3 DNA follows: TGTGCCAGCAGCTTATCCGGGGGGGCAATTCAGCCCCAGCATTTT.